The rows below give T cell receptor beta chains drawn from one sample of a study of regulatory T cells in long-lasting Graves disease. TCRdb independently ran MiXCR on the multiplex PCR reads; one entry per CDR3 protein. The table has 510,000 or so distinct CDR3 sequences, 9.5% to 15% seen once; the top ten hold over 7%. These data were also filed under a second study, of T cells in Graves' hyperthyroidism and ophthalmopathy.

This specimen consisted of peripheral blood mononuclear cells (PBMCs), obtained at new diagnosis, from a patient treated with antithyroid drugs. These receptors were obtained from a woman aged 25 to 39 with Graves disease. CDR3s include the opening cysteine and the closing phenylalanine or tryptophan. A D gene is named only where the DNA matches it firmly. Rows may omit the clone size; those that give it use once, few, many or a size class.

CDR3 protein: CASSATAATNEKLFF; CDR3 DNA: TGTGCCAGCAGTGCGACAGCTGCAACTAATGAAAAACTGTTTTTT; J gene: TRBJ1-4; D gene: .; clone size: many; CDR3 length: 15; V gene: TRBV2
CDR3 protein: CASHRRLAGDNEQFF; CDR3 DNA: TGTGCCAGCCATAGGAGACTAGCGGGGGACAATGAGCAGTTCTTC; J gene: TRBJ2-1; D gene: TRBD2; clone size: .; CDR3 length: 15; V gene: TRBV2
CDR3 protein: CASIPLGKNTGELFF; CDR3 DNA: TGTGCCAGCATTCCACTGGGGAAAAACACCGGGGAGCTGTTTTTT; J gene: TRBJ2-2; D gene: .; clone size: many; CDR3 length: 15; V gene: TRBV6-1
CDR3 protein: CASSYRGTGRNSPLHF; CDR3 DNA: TGTGCCAGCAGTTATCGCGGGACAGGGAGAAACTCACCCCTCCACTTT; J gene: TRBJ1-6; D gene: TRBD1; clone size: many; CDR3 length: 16; V gene: TRBV28
CDR3 protein: CAWSVRNTQYF; CDR3 DNA: TGTGCCTGGAGTGTGAGGAATACGCAGTATTTT; J gene: TRBJ2-3; D gene: .; clone size: many; CDR3 length: 11; V gene: TRBV30
CDR3 protein: CASSSEAEAFF; CDR3 DNA: TGTGCCAGCAGCTCGGAGGCTGAAGCTTTCTTT; J gene: TRBJ1-1; D gene: .; clone size: many; CDR3 length: 11; V gene: TRBV12-3/TRBV12-4
CDR3 protein: CAWNSGLSYNEQFF; CDR3 DNA: TGTGCCTGGAATAGCGGACTCTCCTACAATGAGCAGTTCTTC; J gene: TRBJ2-1; D gene: .; clone size: many; CDR3 length: 14; V gene: TRBV30
CDR3 protein: CASSPLGLGTEAFF; CDR3 DNA: TGCGCCAGCAGCCCCCTTGGACTAGGCACTGAAGCTTTCTTT; J gene: TRBJ1-1; D gene: .; clone size: few; CDR3 length: 14; V gene: TRBV4-3
CDR3 protein: CATQLGTFVNEQFF; CDR3 DNA: TGTGCCACCCAATTAGGTACTTTCGTAAATGAGCAGTTCTTC; J gene: TRBJ2-1; D gene: .; clone size: many; CDR3 length: 14; V gene: TRBV7-9
CDR3 protein: CASSELFNEKLFF; CDR3 DNA: TGTGCCAGCAGTGAACTTTTTAATGAAAAACTGTTTTTT; J gene: TRBJ1-4; D gene: .; clone size: many; CDR3 length: 13; V gene: TRBV6-1
CDR3 protein: CASSIVSRDTQYF; CDR3 DNA: TGTGCCAGCAGTATAGTAAGTCGGGATACGCAGTATTTT; J gene: TRBJ2-3; D gene: .; clone size: few; CDR3 length: 13; V gene: TRBV28
CDR3 protein: CASSGVLVGNEQFF; CDR3 DNA: TGTGCCAGCAGTGGGGTACTTGTGGGTAATGAGCAGTTCTTC; J gene: TRBJ2-1; D gene: .; clone size: many; CDR3 length: 14; V gene: TRBV27
CDR3 protein: CASSVEGGLNEKLFF; CDR3 DNA: TGTGCCAGCAGCGTAGAGGGTGGCTTAAATGAAAAACTGTTTTTT; J gene: TRBJ1-4; D gene: .; clone size: many; CDR3 length: 15; V gene: TRBV9
CDR3 protein: CASSWAASKLNEQFF; CDR3 DNA: TGTGCCAGCAGCTGGGCGGCTAGCAAGTTAAATGAGCAGTTCTTC; J gene: TRBJ2-1; D gene: .; clone size: few; CDR3 length: 15; V gene: TRBV7-6
CDR3 protein: CASRGTNGTSGSRGYEQYF; CDR3 DNA: TGTGCCAGCAGGGGAACTAATGGAACTAGCGGGAGTAGGGGCTACGAGCAGTACTTC; J gene: TRBJ2-7; D gene: TRBD2; clone size: many; CDR3 length: 19; V gene: TRBV11-3
CDR3 protein: CSATRDSPNTGELFF; CDR3 DNA: TGCAGTGCAACCCGGGACAGCCCGAACACCGGGGAGCTGTTTTTT; J gene: TRBJ2-2; D gene: TRBD1; clone size: few; CDR3 length: 15; V gene: TRBV20-1
CDR3 protein: CASSQVWGTDTQYF; CDR3 DNA: TGTGCCAGCAGCCAGGTATGGGGCACAGATACGCAGTATTTT; J gene: TRBJ2-3; D gene: .; clone size: few; CDR3 length: 14; V gene: TRBV5-6
CDR3 protein: CASSPGRIQSNSPLHF; CDR3 DNA: TGCGCCAGCAGCCCGGGACGCATCCAGAGTAATTCACCCCTCCACTTT; J gene: TRBJ1-6; D gene: .; clone size: many; CDR3 length: 16; V gene: TRBV5-1
CDR3 protein: CASSGSNLNTGELFF; CDR3 DNA: TGTGCCAGTAGTGGTTCCAACTTGAACACCGGGGAGCTGTTTTTT; J gene: TRBJ2-2; D gene: .; clone size: many; CDR3 length: 15; V gene: TRBV19
CDR3 protein: CASSEYHLKSGVRKPTSTDTQYF; CDR3 DNA: TGTGCCAGCAGTGAATATCATCTAAAAAGCGGGGTTCGGAAACCTACTAGCACAGATACGCAGTATTTT; J gene: TRBJ2-3; D gene: TRBD2; clone size: few; CDR3 length: 23; V gene: TRBV25-1
CDR3 protein: CASSWQYYEQYF; CDR3 DNA: TGTGCCAGCAGCTGGCAGTACTACGAGCAGTACTTC; J gene: TRBJ2-7; D gene: .; clone size: many; CDR3 length: 12; V gene: TRBV3-1
CDR3 protein: CASSFGGANNEQFF; CDR3 DNA: TGTGCCAGCAGTTTTGGCGGGGCCAACAATGAGCAGTTCTTC; J gene: TRBJ2-1; D gene: .; clone size: few; CDR3 length: 14; V gene: TRBV27